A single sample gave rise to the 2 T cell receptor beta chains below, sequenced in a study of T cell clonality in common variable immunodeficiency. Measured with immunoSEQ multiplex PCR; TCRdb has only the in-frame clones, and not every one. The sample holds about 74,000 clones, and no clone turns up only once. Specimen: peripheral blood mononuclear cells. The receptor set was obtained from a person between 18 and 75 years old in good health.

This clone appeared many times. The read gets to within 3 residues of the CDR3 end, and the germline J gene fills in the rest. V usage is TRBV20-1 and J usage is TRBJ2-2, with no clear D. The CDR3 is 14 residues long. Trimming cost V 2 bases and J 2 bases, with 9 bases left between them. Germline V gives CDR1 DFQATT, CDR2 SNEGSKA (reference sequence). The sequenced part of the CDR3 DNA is TGCAGTGCTAGAAGGCCAGTTAACACCGGGGAG. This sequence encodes CSARRPVNTGE. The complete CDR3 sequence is CSARRPVNTGELFF.

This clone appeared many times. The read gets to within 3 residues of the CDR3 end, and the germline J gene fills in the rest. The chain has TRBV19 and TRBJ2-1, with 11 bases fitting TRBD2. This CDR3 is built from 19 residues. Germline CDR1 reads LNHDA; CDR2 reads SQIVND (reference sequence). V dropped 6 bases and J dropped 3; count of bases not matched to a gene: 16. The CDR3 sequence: CASSPAGTSGSAYYNEQFF. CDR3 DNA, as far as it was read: TGTGCCAGTAGCCCAGCGGGGACTAGCGGTTCAGCCTACTACAATGAG.